This T cell receptor (beta chain) came from a study of T cells in Graves' hyperthyroidism and ophthalmopathy. This CDR3 comprises 13 residues. From germline, CDR1 is SEHNR and CDR2 FQNEAQ (reference sequence). Trimming removed 5 bases at V and 0 bases at J, with 5 bases between. Regions amplified from RNA transcripts were the TCR beta CDR3 regions. Initially, a first-round RT-PCR of the TCR CDR3 employed the HTBI primer set. TCRdb re-derived calls from the multiplex PCR reads in MiXCR, one entry per CDR3 protein. The table records more than 500,000 distinct CDR3 sequences, around 15% of them present only once. Fresh peripheral blood, roughly 10 ml of it, supplied the PBMCs. A few counts support this clonotype.

Sequences were obtained from blood. This sequence was found in a woman aged 40 to 50 with Graves' hyperthyroidism. This chain joins TRBV7-9 and TRBJ1-5; no clear D gene. CDR3: CASSQNSNQPQHF. DNA of the CDR3: TGTGCCAGCAGCCAGAATAGCAATCAGCCCCAGCATTTT.